Given below is one T cell receptor beta chain in context. The TCR beta cDNA libraries contained unique molecular identifiers. TCRdb analysed the PCR reads with MiXCR anew, one entry per CDR3 protein. The data show roughly 160,000 distinct CDR3 sequences, around 36% seen once. The data stem from a study of post-analysis software for immune sequencing data. On the study more broadly: Some patients lacked subtype; others had relapsing-remitting, secondary progressive or progressive-relapsing disease.

This sample comprised blood, obtained after autologous hematopoietic stem cell transplantation. The sequence was collected from a girl between 10 and 17 years old with multiple sclerosis.

The CDR3 coding sequence is TGCAGCGTTGGTCCCCAAGAGACCCAGTACTTC. Encoded protein: CSVGPQETQYF. V and J are TRBV29-1 and TRBJ2-5; D gene ambiguous. Germline CDR1 reads SQVTM; CDR2 reads ANQGSEA. This CDR3 is built from 11 residues. The V and J ends lost 4 bases and 1 base respectively, with 4 bases between them.